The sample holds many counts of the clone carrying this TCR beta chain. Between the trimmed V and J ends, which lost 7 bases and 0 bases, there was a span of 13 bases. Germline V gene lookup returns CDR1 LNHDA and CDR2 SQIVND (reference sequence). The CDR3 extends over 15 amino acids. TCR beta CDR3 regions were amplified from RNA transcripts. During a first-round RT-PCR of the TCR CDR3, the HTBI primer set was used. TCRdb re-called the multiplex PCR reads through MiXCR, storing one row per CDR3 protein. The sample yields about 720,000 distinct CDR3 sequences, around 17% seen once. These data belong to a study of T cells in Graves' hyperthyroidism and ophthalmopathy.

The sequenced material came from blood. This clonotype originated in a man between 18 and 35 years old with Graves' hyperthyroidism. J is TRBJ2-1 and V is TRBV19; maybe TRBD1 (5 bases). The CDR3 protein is CASTMGPSSYNEQFF. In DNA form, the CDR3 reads TGTGCCAGTACCATGGGGCCAAGCTCCTACAATGAGCAGTTCTTC.